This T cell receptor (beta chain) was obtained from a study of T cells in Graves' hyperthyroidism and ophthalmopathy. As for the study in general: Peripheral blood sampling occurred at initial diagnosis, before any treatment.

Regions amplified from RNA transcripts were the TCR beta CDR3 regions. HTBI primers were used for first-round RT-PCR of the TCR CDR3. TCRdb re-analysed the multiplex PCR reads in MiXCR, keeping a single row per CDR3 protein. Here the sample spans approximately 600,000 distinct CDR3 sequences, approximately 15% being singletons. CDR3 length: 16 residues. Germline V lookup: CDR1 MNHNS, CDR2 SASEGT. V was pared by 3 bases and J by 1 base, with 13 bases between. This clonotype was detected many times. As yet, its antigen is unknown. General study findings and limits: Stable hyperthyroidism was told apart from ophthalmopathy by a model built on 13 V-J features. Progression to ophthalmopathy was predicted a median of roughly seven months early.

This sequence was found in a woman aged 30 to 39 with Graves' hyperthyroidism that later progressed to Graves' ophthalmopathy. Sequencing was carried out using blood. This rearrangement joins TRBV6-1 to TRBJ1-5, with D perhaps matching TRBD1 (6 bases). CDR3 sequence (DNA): TGTGCCAGCAGTGAGGACAGACCGATCAGCAATCAGCCCCAGCATTTT. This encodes CASSEDRPISNQPQHF.